This T cell receptor beta chain was found in a study of monozygotic twins with cystic fibrosis. As for the study in general: Library input was three micrograms of fragmented DNA, with roughly 15 PCR cycles.

The ends were cut back, 3 bases at V and 5 bases at J, with 7 bases in the middle. Germline V lookup: CDR1 MNHEY, CDR2 SMNVEV (reference sequence). The CDR3 sequence is 12 residues long. Study-level points and caveats: J usage was most co-twin-similar in 8 of 16 pairs, V in 13.

Concerning this clone: The antigen remains unidentified.

Sequencing used immunoSEQ multiplex PCR; TCRdb keeps in-frame clones, though not all of them. Altogether 14,000 or so clones are present, approximately 95% being singletons, with the ten largest covering around 9%. Sequences were obtained from blood. The genes are TRBV27 and TRBJ2-5; D unclear. This TCR was recovered from a girl aged 2 to 9 with cystic fibrosis. The chain's CDR3 is CASSFYGETQYF. In nucleotides, the CDR3 is TGTGCCAGCAGTTTTTACGGGGAGACCCAGTACTTC.